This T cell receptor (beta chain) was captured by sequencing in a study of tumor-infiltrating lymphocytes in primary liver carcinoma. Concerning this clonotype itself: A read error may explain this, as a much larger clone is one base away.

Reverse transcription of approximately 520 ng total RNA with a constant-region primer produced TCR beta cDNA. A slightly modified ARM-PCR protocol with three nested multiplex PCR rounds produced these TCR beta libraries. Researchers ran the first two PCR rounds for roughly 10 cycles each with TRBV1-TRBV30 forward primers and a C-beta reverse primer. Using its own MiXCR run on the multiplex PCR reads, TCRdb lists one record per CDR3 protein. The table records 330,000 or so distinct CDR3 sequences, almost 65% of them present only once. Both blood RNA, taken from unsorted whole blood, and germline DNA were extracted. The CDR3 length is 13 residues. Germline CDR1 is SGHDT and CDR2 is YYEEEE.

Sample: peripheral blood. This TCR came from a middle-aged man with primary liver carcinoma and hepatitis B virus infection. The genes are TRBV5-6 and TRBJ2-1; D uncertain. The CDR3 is CANSLVSEGEQFF. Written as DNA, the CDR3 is TGTGCCAACAGCTTGGTTTCCGAAGGTGAGCAGTTCTTC.